The clone carrying this TCR beta chain was found once. The sample originates from a study of blood T cell repertoires in COVID-19. Study information: The United States, Italy and Spain were the sources of the acute and convalescent COVID-19 samples. The analysed material was cDNA or gDNA that came from T cells, B-cell-depleted T cells, or PBMCs.

In the study's own analysis: Reference gene primer amplification gave estimated nucleated cell counts. Some clones are missing from TCRdb's copy, which holds only in-frame ones; the method was immunoSEQ multiplex PCR. From that table come the V and J calls and clone size; the DNA was used to work out D and trimming. The table shows some 350,000 clones, with about 90% occurring only once. V was clipped by 6 bases and J by 8 bases, with 19 bases between them. Per the germline V gene, CDR1 is MNHEY and CDR2 is SVGEGT. This CDR3 has 14 amino acids. The rearrangement joins TRBV6-2 or TRBV6-3 to TRBJ1-2; the D gene is possibly TRBD1 (5 bases). The sequencing sample was made of peripheral blood. The clonotype originates from a man younger than 35 with active or convalescent COVID-19. The CDR3 loop is CASSTWTQTWGYTF. The DNA of the CDR3 is TGTGCCAGCAGCACCTGGACACAGACGTGGGGCTACACCTTC.